The source of this T cell receptor (beta chain) is a study of T cells after yellow fever vaccination. Findings and limits, study-wide: Abundant contaminating clonotypes from the bulk population could appear in FACS-sorted repertoires.

In its sample, this clonotype was seen a few times. Its antigen is undetermined. Each CDR3 protein gets one entry after TCRdb re-called the 5' RACE reads with MiXCR. The table records a few hundred thousand distinct CDR3 sequences, over 10% of them present only once. This CDR3 contains 14 residues. V lost 9 bases, J lost 0 bases, and 4 bases stayed unmatched. CDR1 is LNHNV and CDR2 is YYDKDF in the germline V gene (reference sequence). The specimen was CD4+ T cells sorted from PBMCs, collected 45 days after the yellow fever booster vaccination. This TCR was recovered from a man aged 25 to 40 who received the YFV17D yellow fever vaccine. The chain has TRBV15 and TRBJ2-2; 7 bases are a match to TRBD1. This CDR3 reads CATSDRTNTGELFF. In DNA form, the CDR3 reads TGTGCCACTTCGGACAGGACGAACACCGGGGAGCTGTTTTTT.